Listed below are T cell receptor beta chains from one sample, sequenced in a study of cytomegalovirus exposure and HLA in healthy donors. Clones were sequenced by immunoSEQ multiplex PCR, and TCRdb holds only the in-frame ones, with some missing. The data show approximately 97,000 clones, about 95% seen once. The specimen sequenced was PBMCs. The receptor set was obtained from a woman aged 18-30 years in good health and CMV-seronegative. Both conserved end residues are part of each CDR3. D genes are given only for firm matches.

V gene: TRBV5-4; J gene: TRBJ1-2; D gene: TRBD1; CDR3 protein: CASSFGTGYYGYTF
V gene: TRBV19; J gene: TRBJ1-2; D gene: .; CDR3 protein: CASTVGGRQGYTF
V gene: TRBV27; J gene: TRBJ2-3; D gene: .; CDR3 protein: CASSLSRETQYF
V gene: TRBV2; J gene: TRBJ1-4; D gene: TRBD1; CDR3 protein: CASRFQGAEKLFF
V gene: TRBV6-5; J gene: TRBJ1-5; D gene: .; CDR3 protein: CASSGEGDAQPQHF
V gene: TRBV6-5; J gene: TRBJ2-1; D gene: TRBD2; CDR3 protein: CASSYAGTSGEVEQFF
V gene: TRBV27; J gene: TRBJ2-7; D gene: .; CDR3 protein: CASSNYKTVSEQYF
V gene: TRBV12-5; J gene: TRBJ2-1; D gene: TRBD2; CDR3 protein: CASGPPGLVGNEQFF
V gene: TRBV5-6; J gene: TRBJ2-7; D gene: .; CDR3 protein: CASTFNPGLSYEQYF
V gene: TRBV15; J gene: TRBJ1-5; D gene: .; CDR3 protein: CATSREGAGWGPQHF
V gene: TRBV11-2; J gene: TRBJ1-4; D gene: .; CDR3 protein: CASSWTATNEKLFF
V gene: TRBV10-3; J gene: TRBJ2-7; D gene: .; CDR3 protein: CAIMRSGTYEQYF
V gene: TRBV27; J gene: TRBJ2-1; D gene: .; CDR3 protein: CASSPRGIAYYNEQFF
V gene: TRBV2; J gene: TRBJ1-1; D gene: .; CDR3 protein: CASSEEAFMNTEAFF
V gene: TRBV5-6; J gene: TRBJ1-2; D gene: .; CDR3 protein: CASSLIRSQYYGYTF
V gene: TRBV7-6; J gene: TRBJ2-7; D gene: .; CDR3 protein: CASSLRSRGSARVLVYEQYF
V gene: TRBV14; J gene: TRBJ1-2; D gene: .; CDR3 protein: CASSNQRGGPYGYTF
V gene: TRBV6-5; J gene: TRBJ1-2; D gene: .; CDR3 protein: CASSLTRDYGYTF
V gene: TRBV5-5; J gene: TRBJ2-7; D gene: TRBD2; CDR3 protein: CASSLTPSGGDYEQYF
V gene: TRBV5-1; J gene: TRBJ2-1; D gene: .; CDR3 protein: CASSLNLRLNEQFF
V gene: TRBV30; J gene: TRBJ1-4; D gene: TRBD1; CDR3 protein: CAWRDREGSTNEKLFF
V gene: TRBV4-3; J gene: TRBJ1-2; D gene: TRBD1; CDR3 protein: CASSQGQGLRYTF
V gene: TRBV7-8; J gene: TRBJ1-6; D gene: TRBD1; CDR3 protein: CASSLSGQGGTYNSPLHF
V gene: TRBV29-1; J gene: TRBJ1-2; D gene: TRBD1; CDR3 protein: CSVDSPGDRGYYGYTF
V gene: TRBV7-9; J gene: TRBJ1-2; D gene: .; CDR3 protein: CASSGLFYGYTF
V gene: TRBV29-1; J gene: TRBJ2-3; D gene: TRBD1; CDR3 protein: CSVRDRDWDTQYF
V gene: TRBV29-1; J gene: TRBJ2-1; D gene: .; CDR3 protein: CSVERRDYNEQFF
V gene: TRBV5-4; J gene: TRBJ1-1; D gene: TRBD1; CDR3 protein: CASSAGTGYTEAFF
V gene: TRBV7-9; J gene: TRBJ2-7; D gene: .; CDR3 protein: CASSSEPRQASTYEQYF
V gene: TRBV25-1; J gene: TRBJ2-3; D gene: .; CDR3 protein: CASSGSLRHPASTDTQYF
V gene: TRBV11-3; J gene: TRBJ1-5; D gene: .; CDR3 protein: CASSLDRGQPQHF
V gene: TRBV2; J gene: TRBJ2-1; D gene: .; CDR3 protein: CASSDILGGGNEQFF
V gene: TRBV7-2; J gene: TRBJ1-1; D gene: .; CDR3 protein: CASSPKWLPGTEAFF
V gene: TRBV10-2; J gene: TRBJ1-5; D gene: .; CDR3 protein: CASSEGSYQPQHF
V gene: TRBV5-6; J gene: TRBJ1-1; D gene: TRBD1; CDR3 protein: CASSPGQGQNIFPLSEAFF
V gene: TRBV20-1; J gene: TRBJ1-2; D gene: .; CDR3 protein: CSARSEGGYTF
V gene: TRBV7-9; J gene: TRBJ2-5; D gene: TRBD2; CDR3 protein: CASSSPESSGRRGETQYF
V gene: TRBV27; J gene: TRBJ1-4; D gene: TRBD1; CDR3 protein: CASSPVGGLTNEKLFF
V gene: TRBV6-1; J gene: TRBJ1-2; D gene: .; CDR3 protein: CASSEASRVYGYTF
V gene: TRBV18; J gene: TRBJ1-4; D gene: TRBD1; CDR3 protein: CASSPQGTDEKLFF
V gene: TRBV19; J gene: TRBJ2-7; D gene: TRBD1; CDR3 protein: CASSDVGTGSYEQYF
V gene: TRBV19; J gene: TRBJ1-3; D gene: TRBD1; CDR3 protein: CASSIKGQGVSGNTIYF
V gene: TRBV4-2; J gene: TRBJ2-1; D gene: TRBD2; CDR3 protein: CASSQDRTSGANEQFF
V gene: TRBV13; J gene: TRBJ2-7; D gene: TRBD1; CDR3 protein: CASSARGGGGYEQYF
V gene: TRBV27; J gene: TRBJ1-1; D gene: .; CDR3 protein: CASSHLREMNTEAFF
V gene: TRBV7-6; J gene: TRBJ2-7; D gene: .; CDR3 protein: CASSPRGGAQYF
V gene: TRBV6-5; J gene: TRBJ1-1; D gene: .; CDR3 protein: CASNYPGGTGGTEAFF
V gene: TRBV2; J gene: TRBJ1-4; D gene: .; CDR3 protein: CASMGTAEGRKLFF
V gene: TRBV9; J gene: TRBJ2-7; D gene: .; CDR3 protein: CASSSQVETYEQYF
V gene: TRBV6-1; J gene: TRBJ1-3; D gene: .; CDR3 protein: CASGKLGRGANTIYF
V gene: TRBV29-1; J gene: TRBJ2-1; D gene: TRBD2; CDR3 protein: CSVGGLAGTSSYNEQFF
V gene: TRBV27; J gene: TRBJ2-7; D gene: .; CDR3 protein: CASRYGSGDEQYF
V gene: TRBV11-2; J gene: TRBJ2-7; D gene: TRBD1; CDR3 protein: CASSDQGATYEQYF
V gene: TRBV9; J gene: TRBJ2-7; D gene: .; CDR3 protein: CASSVARVPTGSRSYEQYF